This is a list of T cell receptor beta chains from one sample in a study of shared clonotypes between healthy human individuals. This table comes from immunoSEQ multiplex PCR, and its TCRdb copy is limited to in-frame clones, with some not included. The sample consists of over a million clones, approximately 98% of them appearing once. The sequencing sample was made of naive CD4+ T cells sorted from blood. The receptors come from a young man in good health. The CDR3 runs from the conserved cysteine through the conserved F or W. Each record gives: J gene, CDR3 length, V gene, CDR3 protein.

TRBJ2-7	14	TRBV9	CASSPRGQTYEQYF
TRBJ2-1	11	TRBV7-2	CASRRDNEQFF
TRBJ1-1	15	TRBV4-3	CASSQDARGGTEAFF
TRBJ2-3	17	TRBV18	CASSRRAGDIPTDTQYF
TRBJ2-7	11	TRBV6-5	CASSNTYEQYF
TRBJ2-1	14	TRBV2	CAGSSEGIGNEQFF
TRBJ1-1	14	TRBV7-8	CASSLQERETEAFF
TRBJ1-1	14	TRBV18	CASSPGTGNTEAFF
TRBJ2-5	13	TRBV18	CASSPPARREQYF
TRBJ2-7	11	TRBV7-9	CASSSGVQQYF
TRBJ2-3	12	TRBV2	CGGDSSTDTQYF
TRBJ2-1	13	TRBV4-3	CASSQTGLAGQFF
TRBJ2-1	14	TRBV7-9	CASSFVAGENEQFF
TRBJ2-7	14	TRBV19	CASSIGLAAYEQYF
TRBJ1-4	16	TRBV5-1	CASSLVSSGNNEKLFF
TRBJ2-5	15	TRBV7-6	CASSLAGTGEETQYF
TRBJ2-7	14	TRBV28	CASSYSDTAYEQYF
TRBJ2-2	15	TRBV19	CASNPGSGDTGELFF
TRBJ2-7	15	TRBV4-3	CASSQESRGSYEQYF
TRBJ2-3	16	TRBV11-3	CASSYKQGTSTDTQYF
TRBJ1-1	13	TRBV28	CASTLTGVTEAFF
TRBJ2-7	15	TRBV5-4	CASSASSGSSYEQYF
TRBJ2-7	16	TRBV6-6	CASKNGFRGKNHEQYF
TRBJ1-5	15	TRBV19	CASSIQFNYNQPQHF
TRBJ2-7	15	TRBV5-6	CASSRVLGPTYEQYF
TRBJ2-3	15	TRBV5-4	CASSTLAVSTDTQYF
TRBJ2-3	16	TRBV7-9	CASSRLAGAGTDTQYF
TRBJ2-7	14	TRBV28	CASSLGFVGYEQYF
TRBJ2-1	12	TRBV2	CASSWEGGEQFF
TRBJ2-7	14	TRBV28	CASSTGPNSYEQYF
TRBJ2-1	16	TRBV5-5	CASSPDRGPPYNEQFF
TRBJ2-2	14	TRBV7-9	CARSQGEGAGELFF
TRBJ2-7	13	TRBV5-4	CASSLQGLYEQYF
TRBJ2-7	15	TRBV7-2	CASSSILRLGYEQYF
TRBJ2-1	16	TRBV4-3	CASSQDLIAVYNEQFF
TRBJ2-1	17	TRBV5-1	CASSVGLAGFSYNEQFF
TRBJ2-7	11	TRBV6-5	CASSKLYEQYF
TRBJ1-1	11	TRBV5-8	CASSFHTEAFF
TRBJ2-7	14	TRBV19	CASTGGTSPYEQYF
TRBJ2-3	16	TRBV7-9	CASSLGLAASTDTQYF
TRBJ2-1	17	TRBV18	CASSPPILLAGYNEQFF